The present TCR beta chain was sequenced within a study of cytomegalovirus exposure and HLA in healthy donors. Study context: It was reported in a later analysis that the 90 to 150 validation repertoires used the same platform as the 666 first-cohort repertoires. Points from the study as a whole: The classifier was said to identify cytomegalovirus status with high specificity and sensitivity. Cytomegalovirus association was assigned to more than 150 TCR beta chains. Most TCR sequences were uncommon, yet certain public TCRs appeared in many donors.

The germline gives CDR1 LNHDA, CDR2 SQIVND (reference sequence). This CDR3 spans 16 amino acids. With 5 bases clipped from V and 6 bases from J, the junction kept 12 bases outside the gene matches. As regards this clone: Its antigen is still unknown.

Repertoires were generated with immunoSEQ multiplex PCR, while TCRdb's copy carries only in-frame clones and drops some. The repertoire has around 230,000 clones, 75% to 90% of them found once; the top ten carry 1% to 1.5%. The genes are TRBV19 and TRBJ2-3; 9 positions agree with TRBD1. The receptor comes from a woman younger than 45 in good health and CMV-seropositive. Sequenced material: PBMCs. The CDR3 DNA is TGTGCCAGTAGTCCCCAATGGGACAGGGTAACGGATACGCAGTATTTT. Translated: CASSPQWDRVTDTQYF.